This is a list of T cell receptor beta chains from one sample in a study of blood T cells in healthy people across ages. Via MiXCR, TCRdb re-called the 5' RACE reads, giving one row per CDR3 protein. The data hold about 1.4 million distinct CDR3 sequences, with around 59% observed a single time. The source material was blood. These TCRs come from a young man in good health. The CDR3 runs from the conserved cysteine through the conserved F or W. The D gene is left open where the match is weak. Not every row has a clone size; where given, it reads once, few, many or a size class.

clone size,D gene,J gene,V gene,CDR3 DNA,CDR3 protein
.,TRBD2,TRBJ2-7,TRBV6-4,TGTGCCAGCCCGGGACTAGCGGCCCACATCCGGATGTTCGAGCAGTACTTC,CASPGLAAHIRMFEQYF
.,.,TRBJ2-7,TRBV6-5,TGTGCCAGCAGCCCGACTGACTACTCCTACGAGCAGTACTTC,CASSPTDYSYEQYF
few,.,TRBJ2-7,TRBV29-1,TGCAGCGTTAGACAGAGCTACTACGAGCAGTACTTC,CSVRQSYYEQYF
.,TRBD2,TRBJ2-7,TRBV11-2,TGTGCCAGCAGACTACTACTAGCGGGGAAGAGGGGCGAGCAGTACTTC,CASRLLLAGKRGEQYF
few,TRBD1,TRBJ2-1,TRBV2,TGTGCCAGCAGGGCGACAGGGGGTAATGAGCAGTTCTTC,CASRATGGNEQFF
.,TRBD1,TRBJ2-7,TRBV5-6,TGTGCCAGCAGCATGAACGGTGGGACAGACTACGAGCAGTACTTC,CASSMNGGTDYEQYF
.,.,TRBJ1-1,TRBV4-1,TGCGCCAGCAGCCACCTCCCGTATCTTTTGAAGGGGGTGACCACTGAAGCTTTCTTT,CASSHLPYLLKGVTTEAFF
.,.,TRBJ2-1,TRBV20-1,TGCAGTGCCAAAGGCTCCTACAATGAGCAGTTCTTC,CSAKGSYNEQFF
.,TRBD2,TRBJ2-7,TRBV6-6,TGTGCCAGCAGTTACTTACCGGGACTAGCCTACGAGCAGTACTTC,CASSYLPGLAYEQYF
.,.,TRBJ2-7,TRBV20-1,TGCAGTGCTAGAGGGGCGGGGGCAGTACTCGGCTACGAGCAGTACTTC,CSARGAGAVLGYEQYF
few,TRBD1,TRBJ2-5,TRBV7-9,TGTGCCAGCAGCTTCGGGACAGGGGACCAGTACTTC,CASSFGTGDQYF
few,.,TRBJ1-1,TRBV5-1,TGCGCCAGCAGCTTGTTGGGAGCTGAAGCTTTCTTT,CASSLLGAEAFF
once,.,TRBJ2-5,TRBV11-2,TGTGCCAGCAGGATTCCGGGCTCTCAAACGGGAGAGACCCAGTACTTC,CASRIPGSQTGETQYF
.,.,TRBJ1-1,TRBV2,TGTGCCAGCAGTGCCCCTCGGGGCGGCACTGAAGCTTTCTTT,CASSAPRGGTEAFF
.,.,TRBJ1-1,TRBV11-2,TGTGCCAGCAGCGTACCGGGAGAAGCTTTCTTT,CASSVPGEAFF
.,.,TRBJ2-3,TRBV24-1,TGTGCCACCAGTGATTACCCCGTTGCAGGGGGGACAGATACGCAGTATTTT,CATSDYPVAGGTDTQYF
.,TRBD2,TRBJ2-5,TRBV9,TGTGCCAGCAGCCCGGGAGGGGCGGGCCAAGAGACCCAGTACTTC,CASSPGGAGQETQYF
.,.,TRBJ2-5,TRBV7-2,TGTGCCAGCAGCCAAGGACCGAGGCCGGGATGGACCCAGTACTTC,CASSQGPRPGWTQYF
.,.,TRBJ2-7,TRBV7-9,TGTGCCAGCAGCCGCGACCGGGACACCTTAACCTACGAGCAGTACTTC,CASSRDRDTLTYEQYF
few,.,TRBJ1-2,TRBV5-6,TGTGCCAGCAGCTTGGAAACAGGGAACTATGGCTACACCTTC,CASSLETGNYGYTF
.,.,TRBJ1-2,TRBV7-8,TGTGCCAGCAGCCAGCCCCCACAGGGTTGGGGAGACGACTATGGCTACACCTTC,CASSQPPQGWGDDYGYTF
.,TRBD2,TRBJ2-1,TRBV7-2,TGTGCCAGCAGCTTAATGGCGGGAGGGGCCCCCACTGAGCAGTTCTTC,CASSLMAGGAPTEQFF
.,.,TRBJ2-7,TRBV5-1,TGCGCCAGCAGCTTGGCCGGGATGGGGGACGAGCAGTACTTC,CASSLAGMGDEQYF
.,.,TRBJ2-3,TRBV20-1,TGCAGTGCAAAAACAACTAGCACAGATACGCAGTATTTT,CSAKTTSTDTQYF
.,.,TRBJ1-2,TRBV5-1,TGCGCCAGCAGCCAGACCTCCGGGGATGGCTACACCTTC,CASSQTSGDGYTF
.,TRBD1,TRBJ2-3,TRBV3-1,TGTGCCAGCAGCGATCCGGGACAGGGGGCAGCAGATACGCAGTATTTT,CASSDPGQGAADTQYF
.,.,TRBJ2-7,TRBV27,TGTGCCAGCAGTTTCCAGCTCCCGAGGGACTCCTACGAGCAGTACTTC,CASSFQLPRDSYEQYF
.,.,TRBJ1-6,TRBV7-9,TGTGCCAGCAGCTTAGCAGGGGCTGGTTCACCCCTCCACTTT,CASSLAGAGSPLHF
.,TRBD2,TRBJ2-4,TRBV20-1,TGCAGTGCTCCCGATGGTAGCGGGAGAGTAGACATTCAGTACTTC,CSAPDGSGRVDIQYF
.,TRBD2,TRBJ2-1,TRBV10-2,TGCGCCAGCAGTGAAGGGACTAGCAACGTGGATGAGCAGTTCTTC,CASSEGTSNVDEQFF
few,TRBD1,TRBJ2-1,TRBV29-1,TGCAGCGTTGCGGGACAGTATACCCGGGGTGAGCAGTTCTTC,CSVAGQYTRGEQFF
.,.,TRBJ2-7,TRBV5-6,TGTGCCAGCAGCTCAAAAGCGGACAGTTCCTACGAGCAGTACTTC,CASSSKADSSYEQYF
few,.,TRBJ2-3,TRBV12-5,TGTGCTAGTGGTTTGGGGCGCGGCACAGATACGCAGTATTTT,CASGLGRGTDTQYF
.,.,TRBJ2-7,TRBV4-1,TGCGCCAGCAGCCAAGCTCAGGGCACGTGCGAGCAGTACTTC,CASSQAQGTCEQYF
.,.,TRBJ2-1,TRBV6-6,TGTGCCAGCAGCTACGGGGACGCGCAGTTCTTC,CASSYGDAQFF
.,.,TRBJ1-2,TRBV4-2,TGTGCCAGCAGCCAAGTCCCAGGGGACTCCTATGGCTACACCTTC,CASSQVPGDSYGYTF
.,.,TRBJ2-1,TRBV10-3,TGTGCCACCAGCGAGGTTAATGTTAATGAGCAGTTCTTC,CATSEVNVNEQFF
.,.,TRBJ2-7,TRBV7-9,TGTGCCAGTTCACAGACACACACCTACGAGCAGTACTTC,CASSQTHTYEQYF
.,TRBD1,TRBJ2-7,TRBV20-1,TGCAGTGCTAGAGATGGGGACAGGGGCTACGAGCAGTACTTC,CSARDGDRGYEQYF
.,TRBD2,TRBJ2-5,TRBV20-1,TGCAGTGCTAGAAATCGGGGGGAAGAGACCCAGTACTTC,CSARNRGEETQYF
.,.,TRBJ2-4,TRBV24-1,TGTGCCACCAGTGATTCAGGATCTCCCCAACTAGCCAAAAACATTCAGTACTTC,CATSDSGSPQLAKNIQYF
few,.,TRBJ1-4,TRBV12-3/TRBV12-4,TGTGCCAGCAGTGGGATGGGGAGGGAAAAACTGTTTTTT,CASSGMGREKLFF
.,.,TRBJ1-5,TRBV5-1,TGCGCCAGCAGCTTGGGGGGGAACAATCAGCCCCAGCATTTT,CASSLGGNNQPQHF
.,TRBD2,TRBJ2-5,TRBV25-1,TGTGCCAGCAGTGAATTCGGTCCGACTAGCGGGGGCCAAGAGACCCAGTACTTC,CASSEFGPTSGGQETQYF
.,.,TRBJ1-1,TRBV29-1,TGCAGCGTTGAGCCCAGGCTGAACACTGAAGCTTTCTTT,CSVEPRLNTEAFF
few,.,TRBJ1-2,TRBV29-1,TGCAGCGTTTCAAAAACAGGGTCCTATGGCTACACCTTC,CSVSKTGSYGYTF
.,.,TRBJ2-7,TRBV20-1,TGCAGTGCCCGACTAGGCTACAATGAGCAGTACTTC,CSARLGYNEQYF
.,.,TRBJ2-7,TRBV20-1,TGCAGTGCTAGGACATATTCTTCCTACGAGCAGTACTTC,CSARTYSSYEQYF
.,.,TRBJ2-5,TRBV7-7,TGTGCCAGCAGCTTATTTCACAGCCAAGAGACCCAGTACTTC,CASSLFHSQETQYF
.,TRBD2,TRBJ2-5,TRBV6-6,TGTGCCAGCAGCCCTAGCGGGAGCGGTTTAGAGACCCAGTACTTC,CASSPSGSGLETQYF
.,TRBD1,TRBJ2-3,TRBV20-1,TGCAGTGCTAGAATTCCCGGGACAGGAACGATAGATACGCAGTATTTT,CSARIPGTGTIDTQYF
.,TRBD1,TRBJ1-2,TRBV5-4,TGTGCCAGCAGCGAGACAGGGAGGGTCTATGGCTACACCTTC,CASSETGRVYGYTF
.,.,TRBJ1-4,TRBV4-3,TGCGCCAGCAGCAGGGACTACGAAAAACTGTTTTTT,CASSRDYEKLFF
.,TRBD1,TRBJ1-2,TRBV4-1,TGCGCCAGCAGCCCTGGGACAGGGATAAGTTCGGGCGGCTACACCTTC,CASSPGTGISSGGYTF
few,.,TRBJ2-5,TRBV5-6,TGTGCCAGCAGTCTCCCCGCCGGCCAAGAGACCCAGTACTTC,CASSLPAGQETQYF